Sequencing of this T cell receptor beta chain was carried out in a study of blood T cells in healthy people across ages. Alongside a J-beta primer mix, a sample-barcoded 5' primer served in a second PCR lasting about 6 to 11 cycles. MiXCR, run by TCRdb on the 5' RACE reads, gives a single entry per CDR3 protein. This table holds 550,000 to 650,000 distinct CDR3 sequences, 25% to 30% found once. This clonotype was detected a few times. Antigen specificity is unknown. Possible read error: a much larger clone is one base away. General study findings and limits: Strongly correlated with naive T cell percentage was TCR beta diversity.

Per-sample PBMC isolation yielded at least 7 million cells. The sequenced material came from blood. This clonotype was obtained from a woman of 80 years or more in good health.

In nucleotides, the CDR3 is TGTGCCAGCAGCTTAGCCCGCGGGGGGGCGAATGAGCAGTACTTC. It is translated as CASSLARGGANEQYF. The chain combines TRBV11-1 with TRBJ2-5, with TRBD2 identical over 9 bases. The V gene's germline CDR1 is SGHAT and CDR2 FQDESV (reference sequence). This CDR3 is 15 amino acids long. V shed 0 bases and J 11 bases; nucleotides not matched to a gene: 10.